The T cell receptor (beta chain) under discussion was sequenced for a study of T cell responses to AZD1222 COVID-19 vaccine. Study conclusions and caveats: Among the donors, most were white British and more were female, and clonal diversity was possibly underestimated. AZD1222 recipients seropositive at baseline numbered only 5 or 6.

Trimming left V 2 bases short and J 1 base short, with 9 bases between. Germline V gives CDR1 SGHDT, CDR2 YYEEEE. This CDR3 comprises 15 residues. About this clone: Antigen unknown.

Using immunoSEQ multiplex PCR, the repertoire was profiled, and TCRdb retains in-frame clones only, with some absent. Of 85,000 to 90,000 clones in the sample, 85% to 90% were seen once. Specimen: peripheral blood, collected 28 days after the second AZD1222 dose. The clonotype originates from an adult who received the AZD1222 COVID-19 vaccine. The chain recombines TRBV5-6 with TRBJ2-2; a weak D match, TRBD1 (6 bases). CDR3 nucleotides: TGTGCCAGCAGCTTAGCAGGGGTGAACACCGGGGAGCTGTTTTTT. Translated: CASSLAGVNTGELFF.